These 13 T cell receptor beta chains were all obtained from the same sample, sequenced in a study of type 1 and type 2 diabetes patients. PCR was run on genomic DNA. A primer set of 30 forward and 13 reverse primers amplified the CDR3. TCRdb reanalysed the multiplex PCR reads using MiXCR and keeps one entry per CDR3 protein. The repertoire holds approximately 260,000 distinct CDR3 sequences, with around 47% as singletons. The specimen was peripheral blood mononuclear cells (PBMCs). The source is a young man with type 2 diabetes.

This clonotype showed up just a few times. The V and J genes are TRBV19 and TRBJ1-2; D is unresolved. The CDR3 runs 13 residues. CDR1 is LNHDA and CDR2 is SQIVND in the germline V gene (reference sequence). The V end was cut by 5 bases, the J end by 8 bases, with 15 bases between. CDR3 sequence (DNA): TGTGCCAGTAGTTCGTCCGACAACCGGGGCTACACCTTC. This encodes CASSSSDNRGYTF. Filled out from reference TRBV19 and TRBJ1-2, the complete variable domain reads DGGITQSPKYLFRKEGQNVTLSCEQNLNHDAMYWYRQDPGQGLRLIYYSQIVNDFQKGDIAEGYSVSREKKESFPLTVTSAQKNPTAFYLCASSSSDNRGYTFGSGTRLTVV.

This clonotype was seen more than once but under ten times. The chain links TRBV7-9 to TRBJ2-3; TRBD2 is a possible D gene (6 bases). Germline CDR1 SEHNR, CDR2 FQNEAQ (reference sequence). This CDR3 has 14 amino acids. Trimming stripped 6 bases from V and 1 base from J, with 11 bases between. The CDR3 DNA reads TGTGCCAGCAGGGCAGGCGGGGGCACAGATACGCAGTATTTT. Its protein is CASRAGGGTDTQYF.

In its sample, this clonotype was seen once. The rearrangement links TRBV10-1 to TRBJ2-1; D not certain. Per the germline V gene, CDR1 is WNHNN and CDR2 is SYGVQD (reference sequence). V was clipped by 5 bases and J by 5 bases, with 10 bases between them. This CDR3 is 13 amino acids long. The CDR3 here is CASSSAGDNEQFF. The CDR3 DNA follows: TGCGCCAGCAGTTCGGCTGGAGACAATGAGCAGTTCTTC.

This chain uses TRBV19 with TRBJ2-5; 10 bases agree with TRBD2. The end of the DNA fits TRBJ2-1 better, so the J call may be wrong. The CDR3 sequence is 18 residues long. CDR1 is LNHDA, CDR2 SQIVND, per germline (reference sequence). CDR3 sequence (DNA): TGTGCCAGTAGTATAGGGACTAGCGGCCTCCATCGTCTCAATGAGCAGTTCTTC. Its protein is CASSIGTSGLHRLNEQFF.

The chain carries TRBV7-6 and TRBJ1-1; D possibly corresponds to TRBD1 (5 bases). Germline V gene sequence: CDR1 SGHVS, CDR2 FNYEAQ. V shed 9 bases and J shed 1 base, with 15 bases lying between them. The CDR3 contains 14 residues. The CDR3 spells CASSADTRNTEAFF. The DNA for the CDR3 is TGTGCCAGTTCCGCGGACACCCGGAACACTGAAGCTTTCTTT.

The chain carries TRBV29-1 and TRBJ2-7; D could derive from TRBD1 or TRBD2 (5 bases each). The CDR3 covers 13 residues. Germline CDR1 is SQVTM and CDR2 is ANQGSEA. CDR3 in amino acids: CGAGDRASYEQYF. CDR3 nucleotide sequence: TGCGGCGCCGGGGACCGAGCGTCCTACGAGCAGTACTTC.

The chain has TRBV28 and TRBJ1-1; D perhaps matches TRBD1 (5 bases). This CDR3 has 13 amino acids. Germline loops: CDR1 MDHEN, CDR2 SYDVKM. V shed 11 bases and J shed 3 bases, with 16 bases lying between them. The CDR3 protein is CASPGSGDTEAFF. The CDR3 nucleotides are TGTGCCTCCCCAGGATCGGGGGACACTGAAGCTTTCTTT.

This clonotype was counted only a few times. The genes are TRBV24-1 and TRBJ1-2, with a possible D match to TRBD1 (6 bases). This CDR3 spans 13 amino acids. V lost 5 bases, J lost 6 bases, and 12 bases lay in between. Germline CDR1 is KGHDR and CDR2 is SFDVKD. CDR3 sequence: CATSGRSGDGYTF. CDR3 nucleotides: TGTGCCACCAGTGGCCGGTCAGGGGATGGCTACACCTTC.

V is TRBV12-3 or TRBV12-4 and J is TRBJ2-3; TRBD2 aligns across 8 bases. J lost 10 bases, V lost 3 bases, and 6 bases had no gene match. CDR3 length: 13 amino acids. CDR3 amino acids: CASSFAGLDSQYF. For the CDR3, the DNA is TGTGCCAGCAGTTTCGCGGGACTAGACTCGCAGTATTTT.

J is TRBJ2-5 and V is TRBV7-2; TRBD2 might be the D (7 bases). There are 14 residues in the CDR3. CDR1 is SGHTA, CDR2 FQGNSA, per germline. Trimming took off 5 bases at V and 5 bases at J, with 15 bases between the two ends. This chain's CDR3 is CASSRRGRGETQYF. DNA of the CDR3: TGTGCCAGCAGCCGGCGGGGGCGAGGGGAGACCCAGTACTTC.

This clonotype was counted between two and nine times. The CDR3 bases are TGTGCCAGCGGAACAGGGGCCCACCGGGATACGCAGTATTTT. Its translation is CASGTGAHRDTQYF. The chain is built from TRBV9 and TRBJ2-3, with 7 bases aligning to TRBD1. The V and J ends lost 7 bases and 6 bases, in that order; junction bases with no gene match: 11. Germline CDR1 reads SGDLS; CDR2 reads YYNGEE. The CDR3 runs to 14 residues.

This clonotype was seen a handful of times. The chain employs TRBV12-3 or TRBV12-4 and TRBJ1-2; TRBD1 is a possible D gene (5 bases). V lost 3 bases and J lost 4, with 9 bases in between. The CDR3 is made up of 13 amino acids. The CDR3 nucleotides are TGTGCCAGCAGTTTCGGGGGGGGCTATGGCTACACCTTC. It is translated as CASSFGGGYGYTF.

This clonotype has a handful of counts. The CDR3 here is CASSWGTGQFRETQYF. The CDR3, as DNA: TGCGCCAGCAGCTGGGGGACAGGGCAATTCCGAGAGACCCAGTACTTC. This chain joins TRBV5-1 and TRBJ2-5; 9 bases agree with TRBD1. This CDR3 has 16 amino acids. V shed 3 bases and J 4 bases; nucleotides not matched to a gene: 10. Germline CDR1 is SGHRS and CDR2 is YFSETQ.